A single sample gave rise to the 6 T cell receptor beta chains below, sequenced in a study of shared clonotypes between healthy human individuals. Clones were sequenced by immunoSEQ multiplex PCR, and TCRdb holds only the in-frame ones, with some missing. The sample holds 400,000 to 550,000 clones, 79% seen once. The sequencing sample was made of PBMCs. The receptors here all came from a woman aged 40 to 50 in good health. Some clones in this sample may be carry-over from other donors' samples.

The CDR3 sequence: CAISALADSYNEQFF. Here the CDR3 DNA reads TGTGCCATCAGTGCTCTAGCAGACTCCTACAATGAGCAGTTCTTC. This chain uses TRBV10-3 with TRBJ2-1; D perhaps matches TRBD2 (5 bases). Trimming shortened V by 4 bases and J by 0 bases, and 10 bases separated the two germline ends. The CDR3 extends over 15 amino acids. CDR1 and CDR2 (germline): ENHRY, SYGVKD.

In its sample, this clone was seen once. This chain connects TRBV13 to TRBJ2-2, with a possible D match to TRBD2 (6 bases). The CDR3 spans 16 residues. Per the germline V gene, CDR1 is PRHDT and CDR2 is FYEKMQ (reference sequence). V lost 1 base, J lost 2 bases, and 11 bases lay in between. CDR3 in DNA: TGTGCCAGCAGCTTAGATCCGGGACTTAACACCGGGGAGCTGTTTTTT. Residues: CASSLDPGLNTGELFF.

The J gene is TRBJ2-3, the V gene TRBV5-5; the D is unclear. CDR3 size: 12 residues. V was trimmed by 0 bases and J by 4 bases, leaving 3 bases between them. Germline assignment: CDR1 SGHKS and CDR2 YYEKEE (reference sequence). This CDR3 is CASSLVADTQYF. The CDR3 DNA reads TGTGCCAGCAGCTTGGTGGCAGATACGCAGTATTTT.

The CDR3 loop reads CASSKASKGEKLFF. CDR3 sequence (DNA): TGTGCCAGCAGCAAAGCGTCGAAGGGTGAAAAACTGTTTTTT. The V and J genes are TRBV21-1 and TRBJ1-4. TRBV21-1 is a known pseudogene. The CDR3 has 14 residues.

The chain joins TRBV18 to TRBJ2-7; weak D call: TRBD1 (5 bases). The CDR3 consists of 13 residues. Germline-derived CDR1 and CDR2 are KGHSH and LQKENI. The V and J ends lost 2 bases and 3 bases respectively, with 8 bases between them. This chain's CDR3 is CASSPGADYEQYF. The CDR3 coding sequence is TGTGCCAGCTCACCAGGGGCCGACTACGAGCAGTACTTC.

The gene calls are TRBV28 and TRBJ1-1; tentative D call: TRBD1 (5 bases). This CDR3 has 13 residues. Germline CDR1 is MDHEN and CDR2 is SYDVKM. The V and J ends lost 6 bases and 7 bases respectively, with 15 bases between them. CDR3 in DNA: TGTGCCAGCAGCTCTTGGGGACCTCTTGAAGCTTTCTTT. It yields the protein CASSSWGPLEAFF.